This T cell receptor beta chain stems from a study of blood T cells in healthy people across ages. Across the study: When template switching was applied, about one barcoded beta molecule was captured per two T cells. General study results and limits: Diversity figures derived from one million T cells were judged to underestimate the true value. CMV status of donors was not determined, possibly confounding expanded clonotype changes.

CDR3 length: 13 amino acids. Trimming left V 1 base short and J 3 bases short, with 6 bases between. Germline V lookup: CDR1 MNHEY, CDR2 SMNVEV (reference sequence). A second about 6 to 12 cycle PCR used barcoded and J-beta primers. Each TCR beta cDNA got a 12-nucleotide random molecular identifier. Via MiXCR, TCRdb re-called the 5' RACE reads, giving one row per CDR3 protein. The sample lists about 580,000 distinct CDR3 sequences; under 55% were seen once. Remarks on this clonotype: The antigen remains unidentified.

This clonotype was obtained from a man at least 80 years old in good health. The chain is built from TRBV27 and TRBJ2-5; D is perhaps TRBD2 (6 bases). Sequenced input: blood. The CDR3 DNA reads TGTGCCAGCAGTTTATGGGGGGAAGAGACCCAGTACTTC. Translating gives CASSLWGEETQYF.